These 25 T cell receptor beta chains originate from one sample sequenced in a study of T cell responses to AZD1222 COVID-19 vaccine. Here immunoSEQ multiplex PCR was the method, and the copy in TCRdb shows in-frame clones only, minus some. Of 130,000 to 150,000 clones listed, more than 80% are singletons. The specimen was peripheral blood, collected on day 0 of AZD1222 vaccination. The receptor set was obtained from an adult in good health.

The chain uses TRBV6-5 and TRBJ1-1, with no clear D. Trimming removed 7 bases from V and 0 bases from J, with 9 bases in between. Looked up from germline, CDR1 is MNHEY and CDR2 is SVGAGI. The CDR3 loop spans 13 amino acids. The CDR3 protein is CASTPGMNTEAFF. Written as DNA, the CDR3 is TGTGCCAGCACCCCCGGAATGAACACTGAAGCTTTCTTT.

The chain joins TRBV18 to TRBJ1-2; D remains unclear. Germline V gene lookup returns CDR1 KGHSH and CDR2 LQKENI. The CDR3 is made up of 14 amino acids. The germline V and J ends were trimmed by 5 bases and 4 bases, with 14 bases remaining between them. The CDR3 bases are TGTGCCAGCTCAGAGGACGGCCCGGTCTATGGCTACACCTTC. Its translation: CASSEDGPVYGYTF.

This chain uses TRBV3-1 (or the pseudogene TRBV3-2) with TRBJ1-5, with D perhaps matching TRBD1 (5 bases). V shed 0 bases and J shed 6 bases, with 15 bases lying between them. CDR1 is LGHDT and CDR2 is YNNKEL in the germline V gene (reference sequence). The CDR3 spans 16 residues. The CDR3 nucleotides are TGTGCCAGCAGCCAAGATTCGAGGGCAGGGTTTCAGCCCCAGCATTTT. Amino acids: CASSQDSRAGFQPQHF.

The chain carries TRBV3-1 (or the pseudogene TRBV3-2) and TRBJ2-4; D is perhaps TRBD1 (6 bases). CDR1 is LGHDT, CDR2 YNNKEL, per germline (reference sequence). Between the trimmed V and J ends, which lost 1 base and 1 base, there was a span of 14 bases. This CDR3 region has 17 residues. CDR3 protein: CASSQGRLRGAKNIQYF. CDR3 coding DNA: TGTGCCAGCAGCCAAGGCCGACTCAGGGGTGCCAAAAACATTCAGTACTTC.

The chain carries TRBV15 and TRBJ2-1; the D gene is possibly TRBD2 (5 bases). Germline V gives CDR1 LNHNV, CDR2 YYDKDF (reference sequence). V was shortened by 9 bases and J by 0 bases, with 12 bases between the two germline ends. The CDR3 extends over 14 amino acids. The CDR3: CATGEGGSYNEQFF. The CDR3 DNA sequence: TGTGCCACGGGCGAGGGCGGCTCCTACAATGAGCAGTTCTTC.

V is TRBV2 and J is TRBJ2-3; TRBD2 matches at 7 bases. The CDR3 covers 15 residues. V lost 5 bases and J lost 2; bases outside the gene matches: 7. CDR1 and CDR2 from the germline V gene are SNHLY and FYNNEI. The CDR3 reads CASSTLGTNTDTQYF. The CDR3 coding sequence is TGTGCCAGCAGTACCCTAGGGACTAACACAGATACGCAGTATTTT.

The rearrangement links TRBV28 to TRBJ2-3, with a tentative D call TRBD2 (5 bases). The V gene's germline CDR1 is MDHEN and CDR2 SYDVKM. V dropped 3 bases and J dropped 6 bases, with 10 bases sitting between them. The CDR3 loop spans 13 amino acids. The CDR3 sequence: CASSFSPGDTQYF. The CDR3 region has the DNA TGTGCCAGCAGTTTCAGTCCGGGGGATACGCAGTATTTT.

In nucleotides, the CDR3 is TGTGCCAGCAGTGCCGACGTGAGCTCTGGAAACACCATATATTTT. Its translation: CASSADVSSGNTIYF. The chain joins TRBV28 to TRBJ1-3; D not resolved. This CDR3 region has 15 residues. Germline V gene lookup returns CDR1 MDHEN and CDR2 SYDVKM. Trimming left V 5 bases short and J 0 bases short, with 11 bases between.

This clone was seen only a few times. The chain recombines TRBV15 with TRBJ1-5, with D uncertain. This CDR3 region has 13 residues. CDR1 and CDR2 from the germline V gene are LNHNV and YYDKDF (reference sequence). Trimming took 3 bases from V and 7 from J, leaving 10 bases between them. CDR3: CATSSVGRQPQHF. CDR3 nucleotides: TGTGCCACCAGCAGTGTAGGGCGGCAGCCCCAGCATTTT.

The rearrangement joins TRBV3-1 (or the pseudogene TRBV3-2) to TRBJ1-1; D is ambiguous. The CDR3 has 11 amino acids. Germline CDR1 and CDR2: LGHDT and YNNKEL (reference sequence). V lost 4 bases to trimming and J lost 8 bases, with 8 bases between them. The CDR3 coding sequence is TGTGCCAGCAGCCGGGCTGGGGAAGCTTTCTTT. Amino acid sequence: CASSRAGEAFF.

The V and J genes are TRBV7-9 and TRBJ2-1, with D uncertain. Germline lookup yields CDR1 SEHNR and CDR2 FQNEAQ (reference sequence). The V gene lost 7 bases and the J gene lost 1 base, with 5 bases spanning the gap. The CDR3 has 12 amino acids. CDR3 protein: CASNPSYNEQFF. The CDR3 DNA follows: TGTGCCAGCAACCCGTCCTACAATGAGCAGTTCTTC.

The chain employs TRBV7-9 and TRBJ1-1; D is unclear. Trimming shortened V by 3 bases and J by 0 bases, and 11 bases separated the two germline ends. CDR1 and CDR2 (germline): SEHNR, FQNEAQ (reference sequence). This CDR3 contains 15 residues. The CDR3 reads CASSFLPLMNTEAFF. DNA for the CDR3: TGTGCCAGCAGCTTCTTACCACTGATGAACACTGAAGCTTTCTTT.

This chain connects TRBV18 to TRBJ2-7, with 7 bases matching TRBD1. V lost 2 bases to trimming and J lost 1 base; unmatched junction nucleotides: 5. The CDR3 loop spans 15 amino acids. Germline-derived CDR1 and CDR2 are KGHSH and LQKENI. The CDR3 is CASSPKGQRSYEQYF. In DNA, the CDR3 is TGTGCCAGCTCACCAAAGGGACAGCGATCCTACGAGCAGTACTTC.

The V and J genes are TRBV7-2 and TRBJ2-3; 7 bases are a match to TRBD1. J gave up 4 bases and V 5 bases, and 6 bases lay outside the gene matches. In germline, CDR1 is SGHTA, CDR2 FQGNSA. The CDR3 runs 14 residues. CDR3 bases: TGTGCCAGCAGCCCAGGAACAGGGGCAGATACGCAGTATTTT. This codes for CASSPGTGADTQYF.

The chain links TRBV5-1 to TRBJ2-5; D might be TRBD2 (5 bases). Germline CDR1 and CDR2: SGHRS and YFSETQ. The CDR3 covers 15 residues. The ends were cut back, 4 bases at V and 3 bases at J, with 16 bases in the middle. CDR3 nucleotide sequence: TGCGCCAGCAGCCTGTTAGCGTCTGTGGAAGAGACCCAGTACTTC. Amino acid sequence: CASSLLASVEETQYF.

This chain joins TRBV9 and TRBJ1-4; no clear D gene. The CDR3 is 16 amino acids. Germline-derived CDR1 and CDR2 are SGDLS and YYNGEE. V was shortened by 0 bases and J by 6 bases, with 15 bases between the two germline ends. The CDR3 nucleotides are TGTGCCAGCAGCGTAGGAGACGTCGGCTCCCATGAAAAACTGTTTTTT. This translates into CASSVGDVGSHEKLFF.

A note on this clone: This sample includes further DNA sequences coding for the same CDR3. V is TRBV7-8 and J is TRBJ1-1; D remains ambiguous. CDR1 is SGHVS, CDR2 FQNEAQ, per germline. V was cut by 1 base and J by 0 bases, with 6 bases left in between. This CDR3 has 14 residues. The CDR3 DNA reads TGTGCCAGCAGCTTAGGCGGCATGAACACTGAAGCTTTCTTT. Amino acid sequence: CASSLGGMNTEAFF.

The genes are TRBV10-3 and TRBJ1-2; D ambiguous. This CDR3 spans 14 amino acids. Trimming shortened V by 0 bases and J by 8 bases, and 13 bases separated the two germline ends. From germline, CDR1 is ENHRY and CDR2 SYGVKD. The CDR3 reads CAISESSLSPGYTF. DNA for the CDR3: TGTGCCATCAGTGAGTCTAGCCTGAGCCCGGGCTACACCTTC.

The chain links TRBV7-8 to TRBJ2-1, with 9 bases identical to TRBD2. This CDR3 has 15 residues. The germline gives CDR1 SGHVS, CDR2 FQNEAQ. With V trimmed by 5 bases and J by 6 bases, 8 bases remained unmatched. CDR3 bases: TGTGCCAGCAGCACAACTAGCGGGCGCGGCAATGAGCAGTTCTTC. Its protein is CASSTTSGRGNEQFF.

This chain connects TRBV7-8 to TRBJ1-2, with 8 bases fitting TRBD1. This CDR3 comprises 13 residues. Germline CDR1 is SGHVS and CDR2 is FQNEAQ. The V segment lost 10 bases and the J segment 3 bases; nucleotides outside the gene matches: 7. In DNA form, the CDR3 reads TGTGCCACCTTCGACAGGGGAGACTATGGCTACACCTTC. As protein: CATFDRGDYGYTF.

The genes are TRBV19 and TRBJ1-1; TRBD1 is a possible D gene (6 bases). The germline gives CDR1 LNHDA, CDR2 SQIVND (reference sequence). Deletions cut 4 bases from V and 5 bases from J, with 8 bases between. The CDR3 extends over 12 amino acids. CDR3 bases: TGTGCCAGTAGTAGAGGGGGGACTGAAGCTTTCTTT. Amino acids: CASSRGGTEAFF.

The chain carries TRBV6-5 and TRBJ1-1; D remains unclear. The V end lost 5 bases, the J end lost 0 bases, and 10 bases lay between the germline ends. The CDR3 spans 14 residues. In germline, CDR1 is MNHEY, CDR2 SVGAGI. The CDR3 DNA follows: TGTGCCAGCAGTATCCAACGGATGAACACTGAAGCTTTCTTT. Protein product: CASSIQRMNTEAFF.

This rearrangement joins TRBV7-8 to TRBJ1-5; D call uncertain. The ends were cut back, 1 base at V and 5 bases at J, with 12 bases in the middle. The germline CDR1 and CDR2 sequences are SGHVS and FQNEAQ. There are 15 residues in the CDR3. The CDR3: CASSLVAGKYQPQHF. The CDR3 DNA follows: TGTGCCAGCAGCTTAGTTGCAGGAAAATATCAGCCCCAGCATTTT.

The CDR3 region is CASSADSQNIQYF. The CDR3 nucleotides are TGTGCCAGCAGTGCCGACTCCCAGAACATTCAGTACTTC. The chain is built from TRBV25-1 and TRBJ2-4, with D uncertain. Germline CDR1 is MGHDK and CDR2 is SYGVNS. CDR3 length equals 13 residues. Trimming stripped 4 bases from V and 7 bases from J, with 11 bases between.

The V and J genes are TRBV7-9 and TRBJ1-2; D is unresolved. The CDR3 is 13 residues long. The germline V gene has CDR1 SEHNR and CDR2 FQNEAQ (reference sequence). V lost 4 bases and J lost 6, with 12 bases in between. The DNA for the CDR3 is TGTGCCAGCAGCTACGGGTTCTCGGATGGCTACACCTTC. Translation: CASSYGFSDGYTF.